This TCR beta chain was identified during a study of cytomegalovirus exposure and HLA in healthy donors. Study observations and caveats: Listed as cytomegalovirus-associated were 150 or so TCR beta chains.

Sequenced by immunoSEQ multiplex PCR; TCRdb stores in-frame clones only, minus some. The repertoire holds about 180,000 clones, with just under 90% as singletons. Note on this clone: The antigen remains undetermined.

Germline lookup yields CDR1 SGHDN and CDR2 FVKESK. V shed 0 bases and J shed 1 base, with 12 bases lying between them. This CDR3 is 16 amino acids long. The donors were members of the roughly 120-subject validation cohort (separate from the approximately 670-subject first cohort). The sample taken for sequencing was PBMCs. The receptor was isolated from a woman aged 30 to 39 in good health and CMV-seronegative. This chain connects TRBV14 to TRBJ1-2; the D is unclear. The CDR3 nucleotides are TGTGCCAGCAGCCAAGATCTTGGCGGGGATAACTATGGCTACACCTTC. Translation: CASSQDLGGDNYGYTF.